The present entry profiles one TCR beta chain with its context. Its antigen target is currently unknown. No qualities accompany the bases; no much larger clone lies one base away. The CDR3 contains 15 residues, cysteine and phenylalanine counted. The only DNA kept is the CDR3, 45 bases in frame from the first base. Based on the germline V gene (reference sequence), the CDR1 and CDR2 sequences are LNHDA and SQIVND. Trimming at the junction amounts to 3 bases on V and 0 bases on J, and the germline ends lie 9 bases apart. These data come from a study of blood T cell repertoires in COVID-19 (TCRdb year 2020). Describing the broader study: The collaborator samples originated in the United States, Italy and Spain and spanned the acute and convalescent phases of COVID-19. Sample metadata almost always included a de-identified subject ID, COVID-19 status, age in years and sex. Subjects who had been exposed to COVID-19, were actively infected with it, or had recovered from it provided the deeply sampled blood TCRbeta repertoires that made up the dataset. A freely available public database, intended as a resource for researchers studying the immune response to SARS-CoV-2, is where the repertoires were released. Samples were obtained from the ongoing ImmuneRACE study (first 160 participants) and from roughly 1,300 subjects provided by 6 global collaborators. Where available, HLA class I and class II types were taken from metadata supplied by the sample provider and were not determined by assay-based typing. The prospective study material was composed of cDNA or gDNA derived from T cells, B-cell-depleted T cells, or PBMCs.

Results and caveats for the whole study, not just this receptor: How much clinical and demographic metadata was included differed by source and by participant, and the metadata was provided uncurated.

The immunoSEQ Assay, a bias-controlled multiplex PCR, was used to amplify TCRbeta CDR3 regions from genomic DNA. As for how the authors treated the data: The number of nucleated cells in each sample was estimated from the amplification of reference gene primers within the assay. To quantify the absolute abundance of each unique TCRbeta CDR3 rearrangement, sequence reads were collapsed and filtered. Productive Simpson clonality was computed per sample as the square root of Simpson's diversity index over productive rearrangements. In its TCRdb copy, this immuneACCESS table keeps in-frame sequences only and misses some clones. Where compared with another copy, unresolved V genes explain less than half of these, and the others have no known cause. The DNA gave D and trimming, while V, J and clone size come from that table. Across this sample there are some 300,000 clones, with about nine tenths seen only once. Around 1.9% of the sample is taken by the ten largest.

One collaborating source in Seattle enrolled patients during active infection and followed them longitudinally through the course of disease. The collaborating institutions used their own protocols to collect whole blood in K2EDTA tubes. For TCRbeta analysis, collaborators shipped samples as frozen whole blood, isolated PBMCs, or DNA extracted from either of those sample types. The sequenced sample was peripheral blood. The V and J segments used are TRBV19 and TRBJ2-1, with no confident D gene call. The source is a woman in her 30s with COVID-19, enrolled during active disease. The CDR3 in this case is CASSIGQSSYNEQFF. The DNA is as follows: TGTGCCAGTAGTATTGGGCAGAGCTCCTACAATGAGCAGTTCTTC.